A selection of T cell receptor beta chains follows, all from one sample in a study of blood T cell repertoires in COVID-19. Assay: immunoSEQ multiplex PCR; the TCRdb copy retains only in-frame clones and omits some. The data show about 300,000 clones, about 87% seen once. The specimen was peripheral blood. These receptors came from a woman between 50 and 59 years old with COVID-19, enrolled during active disease. Both conserved end residues are part of each CDR3. The D gene is left open where the match is weak. For some rows the clone size is stated as once, few or many, or as a class when expanded; others skip it.

v_gene	d_gene	abundance	j_gene	CDR3nt	CDR3aa
TRBV5-6	TRBD1	-	TRBJ2-3	TGTGCCAGCAGCAAGGACAGGTCTGTGACAGATACGCAGTATTTT	CASSKDRSVTDTQYF
TRBV9	TRBD2	-	TRBJ2-3	TGTGCCAGCAGCGTAGCCCTTCCTAGCGGGACCCGCACAGATACGCAGTATTTT	CASSVALPSGTRTDTQYF
TRBV7-8	-	-	TRBJ1-5	TGTGCCAGCAGCTTAGACGGTAGACAGCCCCAGCATTTT	CASSLDGRQPQHF
TRBV29-1	-	-	TRBJ2-3	TGCAGCACCCAAGTCAGGGGAAAGGTAGATACGCAGTATTTT	CSTQVRGKVDTQYF
TRBV29-1	-	-	TRBJ2-5	TGCAGCGTTGATAGTTTCCAAGAGACCCAGTACTTC	CSVDSFQETQYF
TRBV18	-	once	TRBJ1-2	TGTGCCAGCTCACCGTCGGTGTCGGGGGGATGGAACTATGGCTACACCTTC	CASSPSVSGGWNYGYTF
TRBV7-9	TRBD2	once	TRBJ2-1	TGTGCCAGCAGCCCCCCGGAATGGCGGGGGGGGAATGAGCAGTTCTTC	CASSPPEWRGGNEQFF
TRBV30	-	once	TRBJ1-3	TGTGCCTGGAGTGTACGGCGGGGGATCAGGGGAAACACCATATATTTT	CAWSVRRGIRGNTIYF
TRBV19	TRBD1	-	TRBJ1-2	TGTGCCAGTAGTACCGGACAGGGGTATGGCTACACCTTC	CASSTGQGYGYTF
TRBV27	TRBD2	-	TRBJ2-2	TGTGCCAGCAGCCATCTCGGGGCGGGAGGGCCTTCCACCGGGGAGCTGTTTTTT	CASSHLGAGGPSTGELFF
TRBV27	-	-	TRBJ1-5	TGTGCCAGCAGTTTCGAGGGTAGGGGGTCCCAGCATTTT	CASSFEGRGSQHF
TRBV24-1	TRBD1	-	TRBJ1-4	TGTGCCACCAGTGAGGCCGGGACAGGGTTCCTCGTCAGCCCAAAACTGTTTTTT	CATSEAGTGFLVSPKLFF
TRBV6-6	TRBD1	-	TRBJ1-5	TGTGCCAGCAGGATGGACAGGCCCGTTTTTCAGCCCCAGCATTTT	CASRMDRPVFQPQHF
TRBV18	TRBD1	-	TRBJ2-4	TGTGCCAGCTCACCAAAGGGGGCCGTCAAAAACATTCAGTACTTC	CASSPKGAVKNIQYF
TRBV10-1	TRBD1	-	TRBJ1-1	TGCGCCAGCAGTGAGGGGACAGGCTTGAACACTGAAGCTTTCTTT	CASSEGTGLNTEAFF
TRBV5-1	TRBD2	many	TRBJ2-3	TGCGCCAGCAGCTCCTATGGACTAGCGTCTAGCACAGATACGCAGTATTTT	CASSSYGLASSTDTQYF
TRBV19	-	-	TRBJ2-1	TGTGCCAGCGGGGGGCCCTACAATGAGCAGTTCTTC	CASGGPYNEQFF
TRBV7-3	TRBD2	-	TRBJ2-6	TGTGCCAGCAGCTTGAGCGGGAGAGGAGCTGGGGCCAACGTCCTGACTTTC	CASSLSGRGAGANVLTF
TRBV10-2	-	-	TRBJ1-1	TGCGCCAGCAGCCACCCCAAGATAGTCAGGGACACTGAAGCTTTCTTT	CASSHPKIVRDTEAFF
TRBV25-1	-	-	TRBJ1-1	TGTGCCAGCAGTGAATACGGGGACTCAAGGGTGGCTTTCTTT	CASSEYGDSRVAFF
TRBV19	-	-	TRBJ1-1	TGTGCCAGCCACGCCCAATTTTCCTCCGGGAACACTGAAGCTTTCTTT	CASHAQFSSGNTEAFF
TRBV3-1/TRBV3-2	TRBD1	-	TRBJ1-1	TGTGCCAGCAGCAGAGCAGACAGGGGACACACTGAAGCTTTCTTT	CASSRADRGHTEAFF
TRBV19	-	-	TRBJ2-1	TGTGCCAGTAGCGGGAGTATCCATGAGCAGTTCTTC	CASSGSIHEQFF
TRBV6-2/TRBV6-3	-	-	TRBJ2-5	TGTGCCAGCAGTCACGACAGGAATCAAGAGACCCAGTACTTC	CASSHDRNQETQYF
TRBV5-4	-	-	TRBJ2-5	TGTGCCAGCACCGACGCGGGGTGGGAGACCCAGTACTTC	CASTDAGWETQYF
TRBV6-6	-	-	TRBJ2-1	TGTGCCAGCAGGACGGTTGGGCTCAATGAGCAGTTCTTC	CASRTVGLNEQFF
TRBV7-3	TRBD2	-	TRBJ2-3	TGTGCCAGCAGCTTAGGAGCGGGAGGAAACACAGATACGCAGTATTTT	CASSLGAGGNTDTQYF
TRBV5-6	TRBD1	-	TRBJ1-2	TGTGCCAGCAGCTTGGGGACAGGGGCCGGGTACTATGGCTACACCTTC	CASSLGTGAGYYGYTF
TRBV5-6	-	once	TRBJ2-7	TGTGCCAGCAGCCTATTCCCCCCTCACGAGCAGTACTTC	CASSLFPPHEQYF
TRBV19	-	few	TRBJ1-1	TGTGCCAGTAGTCCGGGGGGGGTGAACACTGAAGCTTTCTTT	CASSPGGVNTEAFF
TRBV6-2/TRBV6-3	TRBD2	once	TRBJ2-7	TGTGCCAGCAGTTACTCTAGCGGGATTAGCTCCTACGAGCAGTACTTC	CASSYSSGISSYEQYF
TRBV7-8	-	few	TRBJ1-1	TGTGCCAGCAGCTTAGCGGTCGGCGGGAGTAACACTGAAGCTTTCTTT	CASSLAVGGSNTEAFF
TRBV5-1	-	-	TRBJ1-1	TGCGCCAGCAGCTTACAGGGCTCGAACACTGAAGCTTTCTTT	CASSLQGSNTEAFF
TRBV12-5	-	once	TRBJ2-1	TGTGCTAGTGGTTTGCGGTCAGGGTTCTACAATGAGCAGTTCTTC	CASGLRSGFYNEQFF
TRBV4-1	TRBD2	-	TRBJ2-7	TGCGCCAGCAGCCAAAGATTCGGGGAGGGATTATACGAGCAGTACTTC	CASSQRFGEGLYEQYF
TRBV7-2	-	once	TRBJ1-5	TGTGCCAGCAGCGTAGTCGGGATTAGCAATCAGCCCCAGCATTTT	CASSVVGISNQPQHF
TRBV7-9	TRBD1	-	TRBJ1-2	TGTGCCAGCAGAGAAGGGGGCAGGCTAGGTGGCGGCTACACCTTC	CASREGGRLGGGYTF
TRBV5-1	TRBD1	-	TRBJ1-1	TGCGCCAGCAGCTCCGGACAGGGGAGCACTGAAGCTTTCTTT	CASSSGQGSTEAFF
TRBV7-9	TRBD2	-	TRBJ2-7	TGTGCCAGCAGCGAGGGACTAGCGGGATTCGAGCAGTACTTC	CASSEGLAGFEQYF
TRBV7-9	-	-	TRBJ1-1	TGTGCCAGCAGCTTACCGACAGGCGGCTGGACTGAAGCTTTCTTT	CASSLPTGGWTEAFF
TRBV6-5	TRBD2	-	TRBJ2-7	TGTGCCAGCACCCCAGGACTAGCGGGAGAGTACGAGCAGTACTTC	CASTPGLAGEYEQYF
TRBV11-3	TRBD1	-	TRBJ2-2	TGTGCCAGCAGCTCGACTACAGGGGGGCTGTTTTTT	CASSSTTGGLFF
TRBV9	-	-	TRBJ1-6	TGTGCCAGCAGCGTAACATGGGACTCTAGCTCACCCCTCCACTTT	CASSVTWDSSSPLHF
TRBV7-3	TRBD2	-	TRBJ2-1	TGTGCCAGCAGCTTAACTAGCGGGAATGAAGAGCAGTTCTTC	CASSLTSGNEEQFF
TRBV5-1	-	-	TRBJ2-7	TGCGCCAGCAGCTATTTAGACGAGCAGTACTTC	CASSYLDEQYF
TRBV19	-	once	TRBJ2-3	TGTGCCAGTAGTATAGCAAAGGGGATCACAGATACGCAGTATTTT	CASSIAKGITDTQYF
TRBV2	TRBD1	-	TRBJ2-3	TGTGCCAGCAGCCGGGACAGGGGCACAGATACGCAGTATTTT	CASSRDRGTDTQYF
TRBV15	TRBD2	-	TRBJ2-7	TGTGCCACCAGCAGAGATCCGGGTAGCGGGAGTTACGAGCAGTACTTC	CATSRDPGSGSYEQYF
TRBV6-6	-	-	TRBJ1-5	TGTGCCAGCACTAACTACGGGGTTCGCAATCAGCCCCAGCATTTT	CASTNYGVRNQPQHF
TRBV21-1	-	-	TRBJ1-1	TGTGCCAGCAGCTTCCCGTTAGCTTTCTTT	CASSFPLAFF
TRBV18	TRBD1	-	TRBJ1-2	TGTGCCAGCTCACAAAGACAGGGGGCTAGTTTGGACTATGGCTACACCTTC	CASSQRQGASLDYGYTF
TRBV5-1	TRBD1	few	TRBJ2-2	TGCGCCAGTATGACAGGGCCGACCACCGGGGAGCTGTTTTTT	CASMTGPTTGELFF
TRBV2	TRBD2	-	TRBJ2-2	TGTGCCAGCAGTGAAGGACCTGCGGGAGGGCCCTTGGGCGGGGAGCTGTTTTTT	CASSEGPAGGPLGGELFF
TRBV6-6	-	-	TRBJ1-1	TGTGCCAGCAGACCCGGACACATCGAAGCTTTCTTT	CASRPGHIEAFF
TRBV6-6	-	-	TRBJ1-5	TGTGCCAGCAGTAGTCAGGGTCCTAGCAATCAGCCCCAGCATTTT	CASSSQGPSNQPQHF
TRBV7-3	-	once	TRBJ2-1	TGTGCCAGCAGCTTAACCCGGGGAGGTTCAGTAGGCGACAATGAGCAGTTCTTC	CASSLTRGGSVGDNEQFF
TRBV7-3	TRBD1	-	TRBJ2-7	TGTGCCAGCAGCCCGACAGGGGGCGACTACGAGCAGTACTTC	CASSPTGGDYEQYF